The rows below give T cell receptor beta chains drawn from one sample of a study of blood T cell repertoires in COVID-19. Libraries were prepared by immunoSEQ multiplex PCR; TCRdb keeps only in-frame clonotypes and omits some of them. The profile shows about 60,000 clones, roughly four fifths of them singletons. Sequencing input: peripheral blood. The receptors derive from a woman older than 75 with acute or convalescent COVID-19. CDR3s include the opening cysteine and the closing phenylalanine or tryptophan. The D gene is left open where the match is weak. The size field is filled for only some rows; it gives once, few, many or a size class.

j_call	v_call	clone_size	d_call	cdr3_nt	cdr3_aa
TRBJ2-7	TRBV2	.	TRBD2	TGTGCCAGCAGTGAGGCGGCTAGCGGATACTACGAGCAGTACTTC	CASSEAASGYYEQYF
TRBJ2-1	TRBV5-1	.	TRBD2	TGCGCCAGCAGCTCACCCGGGACTAGCGGGAGGTATGAGCAGTTCTTC	CASSSPGTSGRYEQFF
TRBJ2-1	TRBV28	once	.	TGTGCCAGCAGTTTATCGGGACTCTCTTACAATGAGCAGTTCTTC	CASSLSGLSYNEQFF
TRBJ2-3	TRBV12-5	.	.	TGTGCGTCCCGGGAGCCCCGCACAGATACGCAGTATTTT	CASREPRTDTQYF
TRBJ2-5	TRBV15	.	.	TGTGCCACCAGCAGAGATGGGGGGGGCTATGAGACCCAGTACTTC	CATSRDGGGYETQYF
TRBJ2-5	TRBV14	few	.	TGTGCCAGCAGCCAAGTATTAGAGACCCAGTACTTC	CASSQVLETQYF
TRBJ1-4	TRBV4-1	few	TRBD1	TGCGCCAGCAGCAACGGACAGGAAAATGAAAAACTGTTTTTT	CASSNGQENEKLFF
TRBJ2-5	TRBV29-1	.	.	TGCAGCGTTGAAGTTAGCCAAGAGACCCAGTACTTC	CSVEVSQETQYF
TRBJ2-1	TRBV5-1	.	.	TGCGCCAGCAGCCTTACTGGTGAGCAGTTCTTC	CASSLTGEQFF
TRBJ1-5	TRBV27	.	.	TGTGCCAGCAGTTTTGGGGGGGGCCAGCCCCAGCATTTT	CASSFGGGQPQHF
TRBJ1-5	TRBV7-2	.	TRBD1	TGTGCCAGCAGCTTAGGAGGGGGCTGGCAGCCCCAGCATTTT	CASSLGGGWQPQHF
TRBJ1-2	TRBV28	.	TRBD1	TGTGCCAGCAGTCCGGGACAGGGGAGCTATGGCTACACCTTC	CASSPGQGSYGYTF
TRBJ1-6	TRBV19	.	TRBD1	TGTGCCAGTACCGAAAACAGGGGGCGGCGTAATTCACCCCTCCACTTT	CASTENRGRRNSPLHF
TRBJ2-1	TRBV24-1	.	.	TGTGCCACTAGAGCAGGGTGGGGAAATGAGCAGTTCTTC	CATRAGWGNEQFF
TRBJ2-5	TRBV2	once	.	TGTGCCAGCCGCCAAGAGACCCAGTACTTC	CASRQETQYF